This TCR beta chain came from a study of patients and donors after allogeneic stem cell transplantation. With 6 bases removed from V and 8 bases from J, the gap between germline ends came to 10 bases. This CDR3 is 11 amino acids long. Germline V lookup: CDR1 LGHNA, CDR2 YNFKEQ. TCRdb ran MiXCR on the RT-PCR reads and lists one entry per CDR3 protein. The sample carries about 96,000 distinct CDR3 sequences, around 46% recorded once. V is TRBV4-2 and J is TRBJ1-1; D is perhaps TRBD1 (6 bases). This TCR derives from a human donor who was either an allogeneic HSCT recipient or a stem cell or donor lymphocyte infusion donor (not recorded which). It is not recorded whose cells these are; they may come from a transplant donor. Sequenced material: blood, either unsorted or a sorted T cell fraction (not recorded which). The CDR3 coding sequence is TGTGCCAGCAGGTCCGGGACAGAAGCTTTCTTT. Its translation is CASRSGTEAFF.